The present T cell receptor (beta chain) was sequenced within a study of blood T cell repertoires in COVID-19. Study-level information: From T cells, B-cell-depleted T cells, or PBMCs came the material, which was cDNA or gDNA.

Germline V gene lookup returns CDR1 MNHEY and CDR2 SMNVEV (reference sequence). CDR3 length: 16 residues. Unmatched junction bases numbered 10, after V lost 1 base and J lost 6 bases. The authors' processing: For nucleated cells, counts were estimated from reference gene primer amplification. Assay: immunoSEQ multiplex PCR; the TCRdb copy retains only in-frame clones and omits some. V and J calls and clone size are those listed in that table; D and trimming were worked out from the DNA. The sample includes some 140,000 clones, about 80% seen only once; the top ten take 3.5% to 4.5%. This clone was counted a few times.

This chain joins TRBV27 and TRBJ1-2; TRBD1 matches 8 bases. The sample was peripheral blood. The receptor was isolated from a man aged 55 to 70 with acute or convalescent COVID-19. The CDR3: CASSLYPPAGGHGYTF. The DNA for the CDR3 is TGTGCCAGCAGTTTATATCCGCCGGCAGGGGGCCATGGCTACACCTTC.